The sequence of this TCR beta chain was determined in a study of metastatic and nonmetastatic thyroid tumors. About the research overall: Both malignant and benign thyroid patients supplied peripheral blood and tumor or nodule tissue samples, across which the repertoires of these patients were then compared.

Germline V CDR1 and CDR2: MNHEY, SVGEGT. V dropped 6 bases and J dropped 1 base, with 9 bases sitting between them. The CDR3 loop spans 13 amino acids. This clone was detected many times. Its antigen is currently unknown. This may stem from a read error, because a much larger clone lies one nucleotide away. As handled by the study authors: Building a distant-metastasis classifier for papillary thyroid cancer drew on CDR3 differences across clinicopathological groups. Via MiXCR, TCRdb re-called the PCR reads. The V and J calls, along with clone size, are taken from TCRdb and not from the paper's own processing. The sample consists of around 37,000 clones, roughly 24% of them appearing once. Study-wide results and limits: Relative to benign nodules, malignant thyroid tumors were reportedly characterized by significantly elevated TCR beta diversity in blood and tumor.

Thyroid surgery was preceded by no treatment in any patient. V usage is TRBV6-2 or TRBV6-3 and J usage is TRBJ1-2, with D uncertain. The receptor was derived from a female donor with papillary thyroid cancer or a benign thyroid nodule (not recorded which). Some clones in this sample may be carry-over from other donors' samples. The sequencing sample was made of tumor tissue. DNA for the CDR3: TGTGCCAGCAGAGGAGCGAGTAACTATGGCTACACCTTC. The encoded protein is CASRGASNYGYTF.